These 17 T cell receptor beta chains originate from one sample sequenced in a study of cytomegalovirus exposure and HLA in healthy donors. PCR used 60 Vbeta primers and 13 Jbeta primers. Only in-frame clones appear in the TCRdb table, and some are missing; sequencing was by immunoSEQ multiplex PCR. The sample holds 90,000 to 130,000 clones; 70% to 85% are singletons and the top ten take about 6.6%. The material sequenced was PBMCs. These receptors were collected from a man between 25 and 39 years old in good health and CMV-seropositive.

With respect to this clone: This likely reflects a read error, since a far larger clone is one base away. The genes are TRBV5-1 and TRBJ1-4, with D uncertain. Looked up from germline, CDR1 is SGHRS and CDR2 is YFSETQ. Trimming left V 7 bases short and J 0 bases short, with 13 bases between. This CDR3 region has 15 residues. CDR3 protein: CASSPPRATNEKLFF. The CDR3 DNA reads as TGCGCCAGCTCCCCCCCGCGGGCAACTAATGAAAAACTGTTTTTT.

This rearrangement joins TRBV18 to TRBJ2-2; 13 nucleotides line up with TRBD2. With 1 base clipped from V and 3 bases from J, the junction kept 11 bases outside the gene matches. The CDR3 length is 20 residues. Germline-derived CDR1 and CDR2 are KGHSH and LQKENI. The CDR3 sequence is CASSPLLPGLAGSDTGELFF. In DNA, the CDR3 is TGTGCCAGCTCACCACTCCTACCGGGACTAGCGGGGTCAGACACCGGGGAGCTGTTTTTT.

The rearrangement links TRBV10-2 to TRBJ2-2; tentatively, D is TRBD1 (5 bases). V gave up 4 bases and J gave up 2 bases, with 11 bases separating them. Germline-derived CDR1 and CDR2 are WSHSY and SAAADI. The CDR3 is 15 residues long. CDR3 bases: TGCGCCAGCAGTGCCGCGACAGCTAACACCGGGGAGCTGTTTTTT. Its protein product is CASSAATANTGELFF.

Worth noting for this clone: Within the sample, other DNA sequences also encode this same CDR3. The chain couples TRBV19 to TRBJ2-1, with TRBD2 matching over 8 bases. CDR1 and CDR2 from the germline V gene are LNHDA and SQIVND (reference sequence). The trim removed 3 bases at V and 8 bases at J, leaving 0 bases unmatched. This CDR3 spans 12 amino acids. This chain's CDR3 is CASSIGGDEQFF. The CDR3 nucleotides read TGTGCCAGTAGTATCGGGGGGGATGAGCAGTTCTTC.

This clone was seen only a few times. One end of the junction fails to match germline, which may point to a read error. This sequence joins TRBV5-8 and TRBJ1-1; TRBD1 is a possible D gene (6 bases). This CDR3 comprises 11 residues. In germline, CDR1 is SGHTS, CDR2 YDEGEE. This CDR3 is CASSQGTEAFF. CDR3 nucleotides: TGCGCCAGCAGCCAAGGGACAGAAGCTTTCTTT.

There are many counts of this clone. The chain links TRBV18 to TRBJ1-2; 8 bases match TRBD1. The CDR3 is 13 amino acids. Per the germline V gene, CDR1 is KGHSH and CDR2 is LQKENI. The V and J ends lost 5 bases and 8 bases, in that order; junction bases with no gene match: 7. DNA for the CDR3: TGTGCCAGCTCAACGGACAGGGATATGGGCTACACCTTC. Translation gives CASSTDRDMGYTF.

The chain couples TRBV10-3 to TRBJ1-5, with 7 nucleotides matching TRBD1. Germline assignment: CDR1 ENHRY and CDR2 SYGVKD. The CDR3 contains 13 residues. V lost 6 bases to trimming and J lost 7 bases; unmatched junction nucleotides: 6. CDR3 sequence: CAIRDRQQQPQHF. The CDR3 nucleotides are TGTGCCATCAGGGACAGGCAACAACAGCCCCAGCATTTT.

The sample holds a few counts of this clone. The V gene is TRBV4-1, the J gene TRBJ2-1; TRBD2 aligns across 9 bases. The CDR3 extends over 14 amino acids. CDR1 is MGHRA, CDR2 YSYEKL, per germline. The trim removed 4 bases at V and 10 bases at J, leaving 8 bases unmatched. CDR3 sequence reads: CASSLGGGADEQFF. CDR3 sequence (DNA): TGCGCCAGCAGCCTCGGCGGGGGGGCCGACGAGCAGTTCTTC.

This rearrangement joins TRBV30 to TRBJ2-5; D is ambiguous. Germline V gene lookup returns CDR1 GTSNPN and CDR2 SVGIG (reference sequence). V dropped 3 bases and J dropped 4 bases, with 12 bases sitting between them. This CDR3 is built from 13 residues. CDR3 DNA: TGTGCCTGGAGCGGAGTGAGGTCAGAGACCCAGTACTTC. Encoded protein: CAWSGVRSETQYF. Variable domain in full (rest from reference TRBV30 and TRBJ2-5): SQTIHQWPATLVQPVGSPLSLECTVEGTSNPNLYWYRQAAGRGLQLLFYSVGIGQISSEVPQNLSASRPQDRQFILSSKKLLLSDSGFYLCAWSGVRSETQYFGPGTRLLVL.

The V gene is TRBV19, the J gene TRBJ2-7; TRBD1 matches at 8 bases. Losses at the gene ends were 5 bases for V and 3 bases for J; bases not matched to a gene: 6. From germline, CDR1 is LNHDA and CDR2 SQIVND (reference sequence). The CDR3 runs to 14 residues. This chain's CDR3 is CASSGQGRFYEQYF. The CDR3 nucleotides read TGTGCCAGTAGTGGACAGGGTCGGTTCTACGAGCAGTACTTC.

This clone has more than one count but fewer than ten. The genes are TRBV18 and TRBJ1-1; 9 bases agree with TRBD1. The V segment lost 3 bases and the J segment 7 bases; nucleotides outside the gene matches: 9. CDR3 length equals 15 residues. From germline, CDR1 is KGHSH and CDR2 LQKENI. CDR3 DNA sequence: TGTGCCAGCTCACCCACCCAGGACAGGGGTAATGAAGCTTTCTTT. Its protein is CASSPTQDRGNEAFF.

This chain's CDR3 is CASSLVQGPYETQYF. As DNA, the CDR3 is TGTGCCAGCAGCTTAGTACAGGGACCATATGAGACCCAGTACTTC. The rearrangement links TRBV11-2 to TRBJ2-5; possible D gene TRBD1, 6 bases. Trimming removed 1 base at V and 5 bases at J, with 14 bases between. From germline, CDR1 is SGHAT and CDR2 FQNNGV. CDR3 length: 15 residues.

This clone was counted only a few times. This chain connects TRBV6-6 to TRBJ1-2; 8 bases are a match to TRBD1. V dropped 6 bases and J dropped 7; count of bases not matched to a gene: 7. In germline, CDR1 is MNHNY, CDR2 SVGAGI (reference sequence). The CDR3 is made up of 13 amino acids. In nucleotides, the CDR3 is TGTGCCAGCAGCCCCAGGGGGCTGCGTGGCTACACCTTC. Protein sequence: CASSPRGLRGYTF.

Only a few counts were recorded for this clone. CDR3 in amino acids: CASSPTGTEAFF. CDR3 nucleotides: TGTGCCAGCAGCCCCACCGGGACTGAAGCTTTCTTT. The gene calls are TRBV7-9 and TRBJ1-1; no definite D call. Germline V gives CDR1 SEHNR, CDR2 FQNEAQ (reference sequence). The CDR3 is 12 amino acids. V lost 5 bases to trimming and J lost 5 bases, with 9 bases between them.

The count of this clone is one. This rearrangement joins TRBV2 to TRBJ2-1; no clear D. The V end was cut by 4 bases, the J end by 4 bases, with 8 bases between. The CDR3 has 13 amino acids. From germline, CDR1 is SNHLY and CDR2 FYNNEI. CDR3 region: CASSVQLYNEQFF. CDR3 nucleotide sequence: TGTGCCAGCAGTGTACAGCTTTACAATGAGCAGTTCTTC.

This chain links TRBV29-1 with TRBJ1-2; weak D call: TRBD1 (6 bases). The CDR3 is made up of 14 amino acids. Germline V lookup: CDR1 SQVTM, CDR2 ANQGSEA. Trimming shortened V by 5 bases and J by 5 bases, and 18 bases separated the two germline ends. As DNA, the CDR3 is TGCAGCGTTCCATACGGGCAGGGGTTATATGGCTACACCTTC. Amino acid sequence: CSVPYGQGLYGYTF. Full variable domain (outside the CDR3, taken from reference TRBV29-1 and TRBJ1-2): SAVISQKPSRDICQRGTSLTIQCQVDSQVTMMFWYRQQPGQSLTLIATANQGSEATYESGFVIDKFPISRPNLTFSTLTVSNMSPEDSSIYLCSVPYGQGLYGYTFGSGTRLTVV.

The chain is built from TRBV19 and TRBJ2-7; 9 bases are shared with TRBD1. CDR1 LNHDA and CDR2 SQIVND come from the germline V gene (reference sequence). V was pared by 6 bases and J by 3 bases, with 3 bases of the junction left unmatched. CDR3 length equals 13 residues. In DNA, the CDR3 is TGTGCCAGTAGCTGGACAGGGGACTACGAGCAGTACTTC. It encodes CASSWTGDYEQYF.